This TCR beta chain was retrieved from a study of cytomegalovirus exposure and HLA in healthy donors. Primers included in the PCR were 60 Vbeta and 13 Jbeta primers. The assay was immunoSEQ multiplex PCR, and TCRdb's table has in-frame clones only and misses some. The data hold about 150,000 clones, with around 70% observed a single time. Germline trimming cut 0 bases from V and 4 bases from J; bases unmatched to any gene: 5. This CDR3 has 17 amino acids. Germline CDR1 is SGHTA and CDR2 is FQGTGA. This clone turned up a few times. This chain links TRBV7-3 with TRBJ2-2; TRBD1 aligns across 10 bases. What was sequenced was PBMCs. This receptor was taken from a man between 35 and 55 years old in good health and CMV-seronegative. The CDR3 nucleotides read TGTGCCAGCAGCTTAACGATGGGACAGGGGCTCACCGGGGAGCTGTTTTTT. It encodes CASSLTMGQGLTGELFF.